The next 28 T cell receptor beta chains were all read from a single sample in a study of regulatory T cells in long-lasting Graves disease. Sample time point: newly diagnosed GD, antithyroid drugs for less than 3 months. The TCR library used RNA extracted from PBMCs. Investigators prepared the TCR beta libraries by applying iRepertoire HTBI primers and Arm-PCR of CDR3 regions. Each CDR3 protein gets one entry after TCRdb re-called the multiplex PCR reads with MiXCR. Here the sample spans some 500,000 distinct CDR3 sequences, roughly 12% being singletons. This sample also appeared in a second study, on T cells in Graves' hyperthyroidism and ophthalmopathy.

The material was peripheral blood mononuclear cells (PBMCs), obtained at new diagnosis, from a patient treated with antithyroid drugs. All receptors come from a man aged 25-40 years with Graves disease.

This clonotype was seen a few times. The chain uses TRBV13 and TRBJ1-2; 10 nucleotides agree with TRBD1. V lost 5 bases, J lost 6 bases, and 6 bases stayed unmatched. Germline V gene data show CDR1 as PRHDT and CDR2 as FYEKMQ (reference sequence). The CDR3 loop spans 14 amino acids. CDR3 DNA: TGTGCCAGCAGCCGGACAGGGGGAGGCCATGGCTACACCTTC. Amino acid sequence: CASSRTGGGHGYTF.

This clonotype was picked up many times. The J gene is TRBJ2-2, the V gene TRBV9, with a weak D call TRBD1 (5 bases). Per the germline V gene, CDR1 is SGDLS and CDR2 is YYNGEE. The germline V and J ends were trimmed by 0 bases and 3 bases, with 9 bases remaining between them. This CDR3 has 15 amino acids. DNA of the CDR3: TGTGCCAGCAGCGTAGAGGGGCGGTACACCGGGGAGCTGTTTTTT. Its translation is CASSVEGRYTGELFF.

The sample holds many counts of this clonotype. The chain employs TRBV27 and TRBJ1-5; 10 bases map to TRBD1. This CDR3 comprises 16 residues. V lost 8 bases, J lost 7 bases, and 14 bases stayed unmatched. Germline CDR1 MNHEY, CDR2 SMNVEV (reference sequence). The CDR3 reads CASGPGWDRGNQPQHF. CDR3 DNA sequence: TGTGCCAGCGGGCCGGGATGGGACAGGGGAAACCAGCCCCAGCATTTT.

This clonotype was recorded many times. V is TRBV24-1 and J is TRBJ2-1, with D unclear. Per germline, CDR1 KGHDR and CDR2 SFDVKD. Trimming took 5 bases from V and 0 from J, leaving 13 bases between them. CDR3 length equals 16 residues. As DNA, the CDR3 is TGTGCCACCAGTGTCGAGAAGGGCAGCTCCTACAATGAGCAGTTCTTC. Translation: CATSVEKGSSYNEQFF.

This clonotype has ten or more counts. This chain connects TRBV6-1 to TRBJ2-7; D may be TRBD1 (5 bases). Trimming cost V 0 bases and J 1 base, with 13 bases left between them. In germline, CDR1 is MNHNS, CDR2 SASEGT. CDR3 length: 16 residues. The CDR3 loop is CASSEALRGTSYEQYF. CDR3 nucleotides: TGTGCCAGCAGTGAAGCGCTTAGGGGCACTTCCTACGAGCAGTACTTC.

Concerning this clonotype itself: A much larger clone sits a single nucleotide away, making a read error possible. The V and J genes are TRBV10-3 and TRBJ1-2, with D perhaps TRBD1 (5 bases). This CDR3 region has 13 residues. Germline V gene data show CDR1 as ENHRY and CDR2 as SYGVKD. The V gene lost 7 bases and the J gene lost 7 bases, with 16 bases spanning the gap. The CDR3 is CAITGGSEGGYTF. The CDR3 DNA reads as TGTGCCATCACCGGGGGGAGTGAGGGTGGCTACACCTTC.

The CDR3, as DNA: TGCAGCAGGGACAGTCCTCAGGGGGCCAACGTCCTGACTTTC. Its translation is CSRDSPQGANVLTF. The chain links TRBV29-1 to TRBJ2-6; TRBD1 agrees at 7 bases. Germline CDR1 is SQVTM and CDR2 is ANQGSEA. The CDR3 contains 14 residues. The V segment lost 8 bases and the J segment 4 bases; nucleotides outside the gene matches: 8.

Points on this clonotype: This clone may be a read error of a much larger clone one base away. The CDR3 ends on some other residue instead of the conserved phenylalanine or tryptophan, so this is likely a read error. This chain links TRBV2 with TRBJ2-3, with TRBD1 matching over 9 bases. The length of the CDR3 is 14 residues. The germline gives CDR1 SNHLY, CDR2 FYNNEI. The trim removed 6 bases at V and 6 bases at J, leaving 7 bases unmatched. The CDR3 here is CASRGDRGSDTQYL. The CDR3 DNA reads as TGTGCCAGCAGGGGTGACAGGGGGAGCGATACGCAGTATCTT.

In this sample, this clonotype turned up many times. The rearrangement joins TRBV7-9 to TRBJ2-7; the match to TRBD1 covers 7 bases. The V and J ends lost 2 bases and 2 bases, in that order; junction bases with no gene match: 9. Per germline, CDR1 SEHNR and CDR2 FQNEAQ (reference sequence). This CDR3 comprises 16 residues. As DNA, the CDR3 is TGTGCCAGCAGCTTAACCCCGACAGGGATTCCCTACGAGCAGTACTTC. Its translation: CASSLTPTGIPYEQYF.

This clonotype was found many times. This chain links TRBV28 with TRBJ2-3; the match to TRBD2 covers 9 bases. The J segment lost 4 bases and the V segment lost 1 base, leaving 3 bases of the junction unmatched. The CDR3 is 15 residues long. Germline CDR1 MDHEN, CDR2 SYDVKM. CDR3 nucleotides: TGTGCCAGCAGTTTATTAGCGGGAGCCTCAGATACGCAGTATTTT. Translating it yields CASSLLAGASDTQYF.

The sample holds many counts of this clonotype. V usage is TRBV6-1 and J usage is TRBJ2-1; 10 bases fit TRBD2. CDR3 length equals 15 residues. CDR1 MNHNS and CDR2 SASEGT come from the germline V gene. V lost 7 bases to trimming and J lost 2 bases; unmatched junction nucleotides: 5. The CDR3 bases are TGTGCCAGCAAGATGACTAGCGGGCCCTACAATGAGCAGTTCTTC. Protein product: CASKMTSGPYNEQFF.

This clonotype was detected only a few times. The chain links TRBV6-1 to TRBJ2-7, with 12 positions matching TRBD2. V shed 8 bases, J shed 5 bases, and the junction held 13 bases outside the gene matches. The CDR3 runs to 16 residues. Germline-derived CDR1 and CDR2 are MNHNS and SASEGT. This chain's CDR3 is CASWGGGLAGFHEQYF. The CDR3, as DNA: TGTGCCAGCTGGGGGGGAGGACTAGCGGGATTCCACGAGCAGTACTTC.

This clonotype occurred many times. The rearrangement links TRBV27 to TRBJ2-3, with D possibly being TRBD2 (5 bases). Germline values: CDR1 MNHEY, CDR2 SMNVEV (reference sequence). V was shortened by 5 bases and J by 3 bases, with 15 bases between the two germline ends. The CDR3 is 15 amino acids. The CDR3 DNA follows: TGTGCCAGCAGTCCTTGGACTGATGATACAGATACGCAGTATTTT. Its translation is CASSPWTDDTDTQYF.

This clonotype was detected many times. V and J are TRBV20-1 and TRBJ2-1; D is ambiguous. Trimming removed 0 bases at V and 1 base at J, with 13 bases between. Germline CDR1 reads DFQATT; CDR2 reads SNEGSKA (reference sequence). The CDR3 totals 16 residues. The CDR3 sequence is CSARDGQYESYNEQFF. CDR3 nucleotides: TGCAGTGCTAGAGATGGGCAGTATGAATCCTACAATGAGCAGTTCTTC.

This clonotype has more than one count but fewer than ten. This rearrangement joins TRBV10-3 to TRBJ2-1; TRBD2 matches at 11 bases. In germline, CDR1 is ENHRY, CDR2 SYGVKD. Unmatched junction bases numbered 3, after V lost 8 bases and J lost 6 bases. There are 13 residues in the CDR3. CDR3 nucleotide sequence: TGTGCCATCGGGACTAGCGGCTTCAATGAGCAGTTCTTC. Translating it yields CAIGTSGFNEQFF.

This clonotype has a count of ten or more. The chain combines TRBV12-5 with TRBJ2-2, with unresolved D. The CDR3 is 14 amino acids. Trimming left V 9 bases short and J 2 bases short, with 13 bases between. Germline CDR1 LGHNT, CDR2 FRNRAP. The DNA of the CDR3 is TGTGCTAGCCACCTAGGGCTCAACACCGGGGAGCTGTTTTTT. It is translated as CASHLGLNTGELFF.

This clonotype was found many times. CDR3 in DNA: TGTGCCAGCGCCCCAAGGGTAGCGGGAGCCGGGGAGCTGTTTTTT. Encoded protein: CASAPRVAGAGELFF. The chain joins TRBV2 to TRBJ2-2, with 9 bases aligning to TRBD2. J was trimmed by 6 bases and V by 8 bases; bases with no gene match: 10. CDR3 length: 15 amino acids. The germline V gene has CDR1 SNHLY and CDR2 FYNNEI.

This clonotype was counted ten times or more. The genes are TRBV29-1 and TRBJ2-7; possible D gene TRBD2, 5 bases. CDR3 size: 15 residues. The germline V gene encodes CDR1 SQVTM and CDR2 ANQGSEA. V lost 0 bases and J 1 base, leaving 13 bases between the germline ends. The CDR3 is CSVEDTTTSSYEQYF. In nucleotides, the CDR3 is TGCAGCGTTGAAGACACAACCACTAGTTCCTACGAGCAGTACTTC.

The table lists this clonotype with a few counts. V usage is TRBV7-2 and J usage is TRBJ1-5; TRBD1 matches 7 bases. Per the germline V gene, CDR1 is SGHTA and CDR2 is FQGNSA. The CDR3 is 15 amino acids. Unmatched junction bases numbered 10, after V lost 6 bases and J lost 5 bases. CDR3 coding DNA: TGTGCCAGCAGTTCCCACAGGGGCAGTGATCAGCCCCAGCATTTT. This gives the protein CASSSHRGSDQPQHF.

The table lists this clonotype with many counts. The chain combines TRBV20-1 with TRBJ2-7; 9 nucleotides agree with TRBD2. J gave up 4 bases and V 6 bases, and 10 bases lay outside the gene matches. This CDR3 region has 14 residues. Germline-derived CDR1 and CDR2 are DFQATT and SNEGSKA (reference sequence). The CDR3 region has the DNA TGCAGTGCACGGGGGGCGGGAGGGTCGTACGAGCAGTACTTC. Translation gives CSARGAGGSYEQYF.

This clonotype was seen many times. The chain employs TRBV19 and TRBJ2-5; TRBD1 matches at 7 bases. The CDR3 length is 15 residues. The ends lost 8 bases at V and 4 bases at J; junction bases unmatched: 13. Germline V gene data show CDR1 as LNHDA and CDR2 as SQIVND (reference sequence). DNA of the CDR3: TGTGCCAGTCGGTCCCACGACAGGGCCCCAGAGACCCAGTACTTC. It specifies CASRSHDRAPETQYF.

This clonotype was detected many times. The rearrangement joins TRBV7-2 to TRBJ2-1, with D possibly matching TRBD2 (6 bases). V was trimmed by 1 base and J by 2 bases, leaving 9 bases between them. The CDR3 loop spans 15 amino acids. Germline lookup yields CDR1 SGHTA and CDR2 FQGNSA. CDR3 DNA sequence: TGTGCCAGCAGCTTAGTGTCTAGCGCCTACAATGAGCAGTTCTTC. It codes for CASSLVSSAYNEQFF.

There are many counts of this clonotype. The chain recombines TRBV6-1 with TRBJ2-7; TRBD2 matches 12 bases. Trimming removed 4 bases from V and 4 bases from J; junction bases left unmatched: 8. Germline assignment: CDR1 MNHNS and CDR2 SASEGT. This CDR3 has 16 residues. For the CDR3, the DNA is TGTGCCAGCAGTGGTGGGACCGGGACTAGCGGGTACGAGCAGTACTTC. It yields the protein CASSGGTGTSGYEQYF.

Ten or more counts support this clonotype. The chain has TRBV6-2 or TRBV6-3 and TRBJ1-4; D is unclear. Germline V lookup: CDR1 MNHEY, CDR2 SVGEGT. The CDR3 sequence is 12 residues long. V dropped 2 bases and J dropped 7 bases, with 5 bases sitting between them. The CDR3, as DNA: TGTGCCAGCAGTTACACGCGTGAAAAACTGTTTTTT. It specifies CASSYTREKLFF.

This clonotype was counted only a few times. The V call is TRBV2, the J call TRBJ2-5; D remains unclear. The CDR3 runs 13 residues. Trimming removed 1 base at V and 5 bases at J, with 8 bases between. Germline lookup yields CDR1 SNHLY and CDR2 FYNNEI. The CDR3 nucleotides are TGTGCCAGCAGTGAAGACTATAGGGAGACCCAGTACTTC. Its translation is CASSEDYRETQYF.

The chain links TRBV5-1 to TRBJ2-3; 9 bases fit TRBD1. V was pared by 3 bases and J by 1 base, with 6 bases of the junction left unmatched. The CDR3 is 16 amino acids. CDR1 and CDR2 from the germline V gene are SGHRS and YFSETQ. CDR3 in amino acids: CASSSWDRDRTDTQYF. The CDR3 region has the DNA TGCGCCAGCAGCTCTTGGGACAGGGATCGCACAGATACGCAGTATTTT.

The rearrangement joins TRBV28 to TRBJ2-4; D may be TRBD1 or TRBD2 (5 bases each). The CDR3 consists of 12 residues. Germline V CDR1 and CDR2: MDHEN, SYDVKM. Trimming removed 3 bases from V and 8 bases from J, with 8 bases in between. CDR3 nucleotides: TGTGCCAGCAGTTTTGGGGGAGACATTCAGTACTTC. Amino acid sequence: CASSFGGDIQYF.

V usage is TRBV27 and J usage is TRBJ1-1; TRBD1 matches 8 bases. The V gene end was trimmed by 4 bases and the J gene end by 5 bases; junction bases not matched to a gene: 9. CDR1 is MNHEY and CDR2 is SMNVEV in the germline V gene (reference sequence). The CDR3 loop spans 15 amino acids. Here the CDR3 reads CASSSPGRGLTEAFF. The CDR3 DNA sequence: TGTGCCAGCAGTTCCCCAGGCAGGGGGCTTACTGAAGCTTTCTTT.